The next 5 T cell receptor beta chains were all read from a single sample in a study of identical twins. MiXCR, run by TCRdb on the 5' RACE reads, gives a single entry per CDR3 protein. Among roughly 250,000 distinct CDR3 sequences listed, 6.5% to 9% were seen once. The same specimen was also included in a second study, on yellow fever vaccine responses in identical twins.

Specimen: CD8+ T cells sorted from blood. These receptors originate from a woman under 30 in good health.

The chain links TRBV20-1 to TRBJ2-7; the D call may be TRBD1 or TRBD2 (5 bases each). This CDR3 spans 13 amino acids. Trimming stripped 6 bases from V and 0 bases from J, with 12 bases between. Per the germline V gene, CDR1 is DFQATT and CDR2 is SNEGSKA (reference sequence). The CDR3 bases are TGCAGTGCCGGGGCAGGGTCCTCCTACGAGCAGTACGTC. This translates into CSAGAGSSYEQYV.

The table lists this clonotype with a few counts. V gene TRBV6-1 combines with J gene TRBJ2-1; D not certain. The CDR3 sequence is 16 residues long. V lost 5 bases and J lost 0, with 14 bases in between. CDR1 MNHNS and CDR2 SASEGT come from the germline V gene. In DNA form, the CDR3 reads TGTGCCAGCAGTACGGACCTCGCTAACTCCTACAATGAGCAGTTCTTC. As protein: CASSTDLANSYNEQFF.

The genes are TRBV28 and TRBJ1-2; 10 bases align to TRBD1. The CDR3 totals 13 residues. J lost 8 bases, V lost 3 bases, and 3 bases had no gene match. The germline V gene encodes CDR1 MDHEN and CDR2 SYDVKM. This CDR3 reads CASSFGTGEGYTF. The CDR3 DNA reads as TGTGCCAGCAGTTTCGGGACAGGGGAGGGCTACACCTTC.

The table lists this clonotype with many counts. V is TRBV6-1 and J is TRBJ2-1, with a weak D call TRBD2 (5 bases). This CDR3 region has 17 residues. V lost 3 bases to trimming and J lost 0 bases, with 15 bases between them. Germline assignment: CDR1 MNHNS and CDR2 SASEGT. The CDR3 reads CASSDPLVGSSYNEQFF. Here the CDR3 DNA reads TGTGCCAGCAGTGATCCACTAGTGGGGAGCTCCTACAATGAGCAGTTCTTC.

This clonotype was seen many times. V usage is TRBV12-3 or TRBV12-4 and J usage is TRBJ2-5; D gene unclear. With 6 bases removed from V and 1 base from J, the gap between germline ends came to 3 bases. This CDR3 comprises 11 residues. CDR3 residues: CASSFQETQYF. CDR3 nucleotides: TGTGCCAGCAGCTTCCAAGAGACCCAGTACTTC.